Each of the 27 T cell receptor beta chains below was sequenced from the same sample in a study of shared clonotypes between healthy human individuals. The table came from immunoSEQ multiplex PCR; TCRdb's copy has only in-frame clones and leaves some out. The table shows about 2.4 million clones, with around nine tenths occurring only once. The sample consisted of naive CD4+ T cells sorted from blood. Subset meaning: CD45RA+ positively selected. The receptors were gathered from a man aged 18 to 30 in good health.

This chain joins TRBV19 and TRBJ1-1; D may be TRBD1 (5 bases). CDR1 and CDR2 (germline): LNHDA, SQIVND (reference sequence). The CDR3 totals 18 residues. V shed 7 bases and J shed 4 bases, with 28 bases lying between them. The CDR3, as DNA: TGTGCCAGTAATCCTTTCGGGGCAGGTCAAGGAGGGAGCACTGAAGCTTTCTTT. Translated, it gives CASNPFGAGQGGSTEAFF.

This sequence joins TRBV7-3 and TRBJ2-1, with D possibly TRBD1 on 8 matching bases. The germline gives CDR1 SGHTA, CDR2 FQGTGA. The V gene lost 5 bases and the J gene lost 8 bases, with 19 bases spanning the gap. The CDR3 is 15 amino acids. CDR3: CASSLQGGSVDEQFF. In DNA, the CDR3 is TGTGCCAGCAGCCTACAGGGGGGGTCAGTCGATGAGCAGTTCTTC. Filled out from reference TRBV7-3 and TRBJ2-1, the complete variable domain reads GAGVSQTPSNKVTEKGKYVELRCDPISGHTALYWYRQSLGQGPEFLIYFQGTGAADDSGLPNDRFFAVRPEGSVSTLKIQRTERGDSAVYLCASSLQGGSVDEQFFGPGTRLTVL.

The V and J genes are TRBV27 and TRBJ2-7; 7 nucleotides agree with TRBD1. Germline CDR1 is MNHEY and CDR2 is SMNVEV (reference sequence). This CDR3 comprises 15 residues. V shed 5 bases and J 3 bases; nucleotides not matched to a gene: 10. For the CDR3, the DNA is TGTGCCAGCAGTGTCTTCCGGGACAGAGACTACGAGCAGTACTTC. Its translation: CASSVFRDRDYEQYF.

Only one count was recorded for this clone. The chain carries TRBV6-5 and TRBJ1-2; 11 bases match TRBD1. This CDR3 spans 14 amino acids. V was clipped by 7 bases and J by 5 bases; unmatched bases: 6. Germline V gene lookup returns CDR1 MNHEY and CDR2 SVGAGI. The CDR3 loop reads CASTGQGAGYGYTF. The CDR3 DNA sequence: TGTGCCAGCACCGGACAGGGGGCGGGGTATGGCTACACCTTC.

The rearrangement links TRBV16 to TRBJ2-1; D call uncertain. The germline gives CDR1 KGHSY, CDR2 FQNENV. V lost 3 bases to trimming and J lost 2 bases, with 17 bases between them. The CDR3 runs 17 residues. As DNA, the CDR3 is TGTGCCAGCAGCCATAATCTCGGCGGCGGTGCCTACAATGAGCAGTTCTTC. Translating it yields CASSHNLGGGAYNEQFF.

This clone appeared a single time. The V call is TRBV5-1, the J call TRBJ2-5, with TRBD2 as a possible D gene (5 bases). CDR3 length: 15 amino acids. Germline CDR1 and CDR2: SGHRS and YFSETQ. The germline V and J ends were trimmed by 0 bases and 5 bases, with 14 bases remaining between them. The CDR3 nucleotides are TGCGCCAGCAGCTTGGTGCGCGGGCTGGGGGAGACCCAGTACTTC. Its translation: CASSLVRGLGETQYF.

The DNA of the CDR3 is TGCAGCGGAGCAACGGGGGCGAACACCGGGGAGCTGTTTTTT. This encodes CSGATGANTGELFF. The chain uses TRBV29-1 and TRBJ2-2; tentative D call: TRBD2 (6 bases). The ends were cut back, 7 bases at V and 0 bases at J, with 12 bases in the middle. Germline CDR1 is SQVTM and CDR2 is ANQGSEA. This CDR3 spans 14 amino acids.

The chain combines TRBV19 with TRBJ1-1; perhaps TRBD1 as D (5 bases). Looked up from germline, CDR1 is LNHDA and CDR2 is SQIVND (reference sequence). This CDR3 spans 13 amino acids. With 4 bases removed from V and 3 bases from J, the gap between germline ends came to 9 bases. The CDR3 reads CASSTQGDTEAFF. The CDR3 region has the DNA TGTGCCAGTAGTACCCAGGGCGACACTGAAGCTTTCTTT.

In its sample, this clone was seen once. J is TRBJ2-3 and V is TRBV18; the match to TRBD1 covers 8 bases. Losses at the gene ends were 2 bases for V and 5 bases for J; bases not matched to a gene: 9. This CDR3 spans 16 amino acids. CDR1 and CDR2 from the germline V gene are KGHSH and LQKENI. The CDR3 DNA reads TGTGCCAGCTCACCAGTCGGGCAGGGGGCTGGAGATACGCAGTATTTT. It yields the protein CASSPVGQGAGDTQYF.

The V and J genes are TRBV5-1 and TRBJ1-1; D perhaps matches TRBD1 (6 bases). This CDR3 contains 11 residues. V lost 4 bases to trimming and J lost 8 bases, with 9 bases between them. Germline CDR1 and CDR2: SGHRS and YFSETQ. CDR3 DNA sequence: TGCGCCAGCAGCACGAGGGGGGAAGCTTTCTTT. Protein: CASSTRGEAFF.

CDR3 amino acids: CASSIDSTDTQYF. CDR3 in DNA: TGTGCCAGCAGCATTGACAGTACCGATACGCAGTATTTT. The chain joins TRBV7-2 to TRBJ2-3; maybe TRBD1 (5 bases). The CDR3 length is 13 residues. V gave up 5 bases and J gave up 6 bases, with 12 bases separating them. Germline-derived CDR1 and CDR2 are SGHTA and FQGNSA.

This CDR3 is CASSVATRSEAFF. CDR3 bases: TGTGCCAGCAGCGTAGCTACCAGGTCTGAAGCTTTCTTT. The chain employs TRBV9 and TRBJ1-1; D is undetermined. Trimming shortened V by 0 bases and J by 6 bases, and 9 bases separated the two germline ends. The CDR3 spans 13 residues. Per germline, CDR1 SGDLS and CDR2 YYNGEE.

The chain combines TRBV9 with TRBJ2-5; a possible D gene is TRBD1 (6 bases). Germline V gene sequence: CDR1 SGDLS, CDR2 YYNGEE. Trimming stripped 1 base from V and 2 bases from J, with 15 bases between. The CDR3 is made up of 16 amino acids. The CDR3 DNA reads TGTGCCAGCAGCGTAAGTCCCTCAGGGGTACAAGAGACCCAGTACTTC. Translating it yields CASSVSPSGVQETQYF.

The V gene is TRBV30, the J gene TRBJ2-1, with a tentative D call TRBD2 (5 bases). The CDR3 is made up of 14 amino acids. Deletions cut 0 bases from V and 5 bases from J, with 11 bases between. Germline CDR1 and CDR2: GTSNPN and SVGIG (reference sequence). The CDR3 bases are TGTGCCTGGAGTGTAGTGGGAGCGAACAATGAGCAGTTCTTC. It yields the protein CAWSVVGANNEQFF.

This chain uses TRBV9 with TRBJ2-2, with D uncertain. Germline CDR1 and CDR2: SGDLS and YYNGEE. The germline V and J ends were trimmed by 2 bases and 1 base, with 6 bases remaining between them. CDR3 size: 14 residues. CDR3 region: CASSVLVNTGELFF. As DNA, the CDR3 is TGTGCCAGCAGCGTGTTAGTGAACACCGGGGAGCTGTTTTTT.

The CDR3 DNA reads as TGCGCCAGCAGCTGGGAGGGAGAGAAAAACATTCAGTACTTC. It translates to CASSWEGEKNIQYF. This rearrangement joins TRBV5-1 to TRBJ2-4; the match to TRBD2 covers 7 bases. The CDR3 contains 14 residues. The V segment lost 3 bases and the J segment 4 bases; nucleotides outside the gene matches: 4. Germline lookup yields CDR1 SGHRS and CDR2 YFSETQ.

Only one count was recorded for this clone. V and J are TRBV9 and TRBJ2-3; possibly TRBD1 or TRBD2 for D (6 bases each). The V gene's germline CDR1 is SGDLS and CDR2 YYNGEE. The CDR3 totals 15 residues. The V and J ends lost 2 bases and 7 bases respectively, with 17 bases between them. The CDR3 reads CASSVGGTIEYTQYF. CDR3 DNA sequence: TGTGCCAGCAGCGTGGGCGGGACAATAGAGTATACGCAGTATTTT.

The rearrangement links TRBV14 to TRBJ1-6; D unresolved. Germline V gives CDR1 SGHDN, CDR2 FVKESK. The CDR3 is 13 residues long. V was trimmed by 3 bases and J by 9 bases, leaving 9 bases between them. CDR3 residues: CASSQGQISPLHF. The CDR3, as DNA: TGTGCCAGCAGCCAGGGTCAGATTTCACCCCTCCACTTT.

The DNA for the CDR3 is TGTGCCAGCGGCTGGGGACATAGCAATCAGCCCCAGCATTTT. Its translation: CASGWGHSNQPQHF. V gene TRBV2 combines with J gene TRBJ1-5, with D maybe TRBD1 (6 bases). The length of the CDR3 is 14 residues. Trimming cost V 8 bases and J 0 bases, with 11 bases left between them. CDR1 is SNHLY, CDR2 FYNNEI, per germline. The full variable domain, rest sourced from reference TRBV2 and TRBJ1-5, is EPEVTQTPSHQVTQMGQEVILRCVPISNHLYFYWYRQILGQKVEFLVSFYNNEISEKSEIFDDQFSVERPDGSNFTLKIRSTKLEDSAMYFCASGWGHSNQPQHFGDGTRLSIL.

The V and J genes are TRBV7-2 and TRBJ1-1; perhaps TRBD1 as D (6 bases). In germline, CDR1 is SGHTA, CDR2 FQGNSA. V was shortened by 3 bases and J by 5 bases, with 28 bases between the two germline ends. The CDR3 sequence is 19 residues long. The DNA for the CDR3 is TGTGCCAGCAGCTTGGGACCATGGACAGTCCTTGGCCTGAGGACTGAAGCTTTCTTT. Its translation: CASSLGPWTVLGLRTEAFF.

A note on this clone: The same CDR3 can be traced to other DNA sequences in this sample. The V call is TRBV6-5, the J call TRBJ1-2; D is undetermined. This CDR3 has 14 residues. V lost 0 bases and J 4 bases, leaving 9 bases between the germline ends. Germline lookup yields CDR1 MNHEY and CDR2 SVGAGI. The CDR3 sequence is CASSYSGSAYGYTF. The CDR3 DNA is TGTGCCAGCAGTTACTCGGGGTCGGCCTATGGCTACACCTTC.

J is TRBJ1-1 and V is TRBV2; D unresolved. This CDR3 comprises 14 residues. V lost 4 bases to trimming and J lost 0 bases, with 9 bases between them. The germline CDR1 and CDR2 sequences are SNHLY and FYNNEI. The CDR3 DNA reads TGTGCCAGCAGTGGAATGACCTTGAACACTGAAGCTTTCTTT. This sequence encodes CASSGMTLNTEAFF.

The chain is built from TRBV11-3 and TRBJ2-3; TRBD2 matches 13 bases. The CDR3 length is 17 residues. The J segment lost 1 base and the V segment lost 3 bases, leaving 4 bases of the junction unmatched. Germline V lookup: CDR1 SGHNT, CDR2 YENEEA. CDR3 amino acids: CASSLGGLAGRTDTQYF. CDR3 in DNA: TGTGCCAGCAGCTTGGGGGGACTAGCGGGGCGCACAGATACGCAGTATTTT.

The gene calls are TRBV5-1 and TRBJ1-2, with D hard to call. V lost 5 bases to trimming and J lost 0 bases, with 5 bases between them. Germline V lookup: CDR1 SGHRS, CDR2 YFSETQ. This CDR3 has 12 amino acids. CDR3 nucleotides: TGCGCCAGCAGGACAACTAACTATGGCTACACCTTC. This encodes CASRTTNYGYTF.

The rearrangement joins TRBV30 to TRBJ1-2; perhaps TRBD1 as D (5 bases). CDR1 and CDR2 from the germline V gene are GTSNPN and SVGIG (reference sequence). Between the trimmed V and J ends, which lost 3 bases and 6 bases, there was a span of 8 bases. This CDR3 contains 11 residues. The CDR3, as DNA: TGTGCCTGGAGGATAGGGGATGGCTACACCTTC. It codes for CAWRIGDGYTF.

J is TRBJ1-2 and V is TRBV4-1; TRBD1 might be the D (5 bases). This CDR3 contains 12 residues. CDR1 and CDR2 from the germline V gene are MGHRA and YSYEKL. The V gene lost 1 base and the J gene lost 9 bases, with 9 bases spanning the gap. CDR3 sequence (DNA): TGCGCCAGCAGCCAAGGGAGGGGAAGCTACACCTTC. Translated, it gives CASSQGRGSYTF.

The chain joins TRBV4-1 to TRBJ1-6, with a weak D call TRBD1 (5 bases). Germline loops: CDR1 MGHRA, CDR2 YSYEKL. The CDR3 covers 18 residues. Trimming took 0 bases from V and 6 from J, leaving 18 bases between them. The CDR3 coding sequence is TGCGCCAGCAGCCAAGAAGGGTCGGGGGAGCCTACTAATTCACCCCTCCACTTT. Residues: CASSQEGSGEPTNSPLHF.